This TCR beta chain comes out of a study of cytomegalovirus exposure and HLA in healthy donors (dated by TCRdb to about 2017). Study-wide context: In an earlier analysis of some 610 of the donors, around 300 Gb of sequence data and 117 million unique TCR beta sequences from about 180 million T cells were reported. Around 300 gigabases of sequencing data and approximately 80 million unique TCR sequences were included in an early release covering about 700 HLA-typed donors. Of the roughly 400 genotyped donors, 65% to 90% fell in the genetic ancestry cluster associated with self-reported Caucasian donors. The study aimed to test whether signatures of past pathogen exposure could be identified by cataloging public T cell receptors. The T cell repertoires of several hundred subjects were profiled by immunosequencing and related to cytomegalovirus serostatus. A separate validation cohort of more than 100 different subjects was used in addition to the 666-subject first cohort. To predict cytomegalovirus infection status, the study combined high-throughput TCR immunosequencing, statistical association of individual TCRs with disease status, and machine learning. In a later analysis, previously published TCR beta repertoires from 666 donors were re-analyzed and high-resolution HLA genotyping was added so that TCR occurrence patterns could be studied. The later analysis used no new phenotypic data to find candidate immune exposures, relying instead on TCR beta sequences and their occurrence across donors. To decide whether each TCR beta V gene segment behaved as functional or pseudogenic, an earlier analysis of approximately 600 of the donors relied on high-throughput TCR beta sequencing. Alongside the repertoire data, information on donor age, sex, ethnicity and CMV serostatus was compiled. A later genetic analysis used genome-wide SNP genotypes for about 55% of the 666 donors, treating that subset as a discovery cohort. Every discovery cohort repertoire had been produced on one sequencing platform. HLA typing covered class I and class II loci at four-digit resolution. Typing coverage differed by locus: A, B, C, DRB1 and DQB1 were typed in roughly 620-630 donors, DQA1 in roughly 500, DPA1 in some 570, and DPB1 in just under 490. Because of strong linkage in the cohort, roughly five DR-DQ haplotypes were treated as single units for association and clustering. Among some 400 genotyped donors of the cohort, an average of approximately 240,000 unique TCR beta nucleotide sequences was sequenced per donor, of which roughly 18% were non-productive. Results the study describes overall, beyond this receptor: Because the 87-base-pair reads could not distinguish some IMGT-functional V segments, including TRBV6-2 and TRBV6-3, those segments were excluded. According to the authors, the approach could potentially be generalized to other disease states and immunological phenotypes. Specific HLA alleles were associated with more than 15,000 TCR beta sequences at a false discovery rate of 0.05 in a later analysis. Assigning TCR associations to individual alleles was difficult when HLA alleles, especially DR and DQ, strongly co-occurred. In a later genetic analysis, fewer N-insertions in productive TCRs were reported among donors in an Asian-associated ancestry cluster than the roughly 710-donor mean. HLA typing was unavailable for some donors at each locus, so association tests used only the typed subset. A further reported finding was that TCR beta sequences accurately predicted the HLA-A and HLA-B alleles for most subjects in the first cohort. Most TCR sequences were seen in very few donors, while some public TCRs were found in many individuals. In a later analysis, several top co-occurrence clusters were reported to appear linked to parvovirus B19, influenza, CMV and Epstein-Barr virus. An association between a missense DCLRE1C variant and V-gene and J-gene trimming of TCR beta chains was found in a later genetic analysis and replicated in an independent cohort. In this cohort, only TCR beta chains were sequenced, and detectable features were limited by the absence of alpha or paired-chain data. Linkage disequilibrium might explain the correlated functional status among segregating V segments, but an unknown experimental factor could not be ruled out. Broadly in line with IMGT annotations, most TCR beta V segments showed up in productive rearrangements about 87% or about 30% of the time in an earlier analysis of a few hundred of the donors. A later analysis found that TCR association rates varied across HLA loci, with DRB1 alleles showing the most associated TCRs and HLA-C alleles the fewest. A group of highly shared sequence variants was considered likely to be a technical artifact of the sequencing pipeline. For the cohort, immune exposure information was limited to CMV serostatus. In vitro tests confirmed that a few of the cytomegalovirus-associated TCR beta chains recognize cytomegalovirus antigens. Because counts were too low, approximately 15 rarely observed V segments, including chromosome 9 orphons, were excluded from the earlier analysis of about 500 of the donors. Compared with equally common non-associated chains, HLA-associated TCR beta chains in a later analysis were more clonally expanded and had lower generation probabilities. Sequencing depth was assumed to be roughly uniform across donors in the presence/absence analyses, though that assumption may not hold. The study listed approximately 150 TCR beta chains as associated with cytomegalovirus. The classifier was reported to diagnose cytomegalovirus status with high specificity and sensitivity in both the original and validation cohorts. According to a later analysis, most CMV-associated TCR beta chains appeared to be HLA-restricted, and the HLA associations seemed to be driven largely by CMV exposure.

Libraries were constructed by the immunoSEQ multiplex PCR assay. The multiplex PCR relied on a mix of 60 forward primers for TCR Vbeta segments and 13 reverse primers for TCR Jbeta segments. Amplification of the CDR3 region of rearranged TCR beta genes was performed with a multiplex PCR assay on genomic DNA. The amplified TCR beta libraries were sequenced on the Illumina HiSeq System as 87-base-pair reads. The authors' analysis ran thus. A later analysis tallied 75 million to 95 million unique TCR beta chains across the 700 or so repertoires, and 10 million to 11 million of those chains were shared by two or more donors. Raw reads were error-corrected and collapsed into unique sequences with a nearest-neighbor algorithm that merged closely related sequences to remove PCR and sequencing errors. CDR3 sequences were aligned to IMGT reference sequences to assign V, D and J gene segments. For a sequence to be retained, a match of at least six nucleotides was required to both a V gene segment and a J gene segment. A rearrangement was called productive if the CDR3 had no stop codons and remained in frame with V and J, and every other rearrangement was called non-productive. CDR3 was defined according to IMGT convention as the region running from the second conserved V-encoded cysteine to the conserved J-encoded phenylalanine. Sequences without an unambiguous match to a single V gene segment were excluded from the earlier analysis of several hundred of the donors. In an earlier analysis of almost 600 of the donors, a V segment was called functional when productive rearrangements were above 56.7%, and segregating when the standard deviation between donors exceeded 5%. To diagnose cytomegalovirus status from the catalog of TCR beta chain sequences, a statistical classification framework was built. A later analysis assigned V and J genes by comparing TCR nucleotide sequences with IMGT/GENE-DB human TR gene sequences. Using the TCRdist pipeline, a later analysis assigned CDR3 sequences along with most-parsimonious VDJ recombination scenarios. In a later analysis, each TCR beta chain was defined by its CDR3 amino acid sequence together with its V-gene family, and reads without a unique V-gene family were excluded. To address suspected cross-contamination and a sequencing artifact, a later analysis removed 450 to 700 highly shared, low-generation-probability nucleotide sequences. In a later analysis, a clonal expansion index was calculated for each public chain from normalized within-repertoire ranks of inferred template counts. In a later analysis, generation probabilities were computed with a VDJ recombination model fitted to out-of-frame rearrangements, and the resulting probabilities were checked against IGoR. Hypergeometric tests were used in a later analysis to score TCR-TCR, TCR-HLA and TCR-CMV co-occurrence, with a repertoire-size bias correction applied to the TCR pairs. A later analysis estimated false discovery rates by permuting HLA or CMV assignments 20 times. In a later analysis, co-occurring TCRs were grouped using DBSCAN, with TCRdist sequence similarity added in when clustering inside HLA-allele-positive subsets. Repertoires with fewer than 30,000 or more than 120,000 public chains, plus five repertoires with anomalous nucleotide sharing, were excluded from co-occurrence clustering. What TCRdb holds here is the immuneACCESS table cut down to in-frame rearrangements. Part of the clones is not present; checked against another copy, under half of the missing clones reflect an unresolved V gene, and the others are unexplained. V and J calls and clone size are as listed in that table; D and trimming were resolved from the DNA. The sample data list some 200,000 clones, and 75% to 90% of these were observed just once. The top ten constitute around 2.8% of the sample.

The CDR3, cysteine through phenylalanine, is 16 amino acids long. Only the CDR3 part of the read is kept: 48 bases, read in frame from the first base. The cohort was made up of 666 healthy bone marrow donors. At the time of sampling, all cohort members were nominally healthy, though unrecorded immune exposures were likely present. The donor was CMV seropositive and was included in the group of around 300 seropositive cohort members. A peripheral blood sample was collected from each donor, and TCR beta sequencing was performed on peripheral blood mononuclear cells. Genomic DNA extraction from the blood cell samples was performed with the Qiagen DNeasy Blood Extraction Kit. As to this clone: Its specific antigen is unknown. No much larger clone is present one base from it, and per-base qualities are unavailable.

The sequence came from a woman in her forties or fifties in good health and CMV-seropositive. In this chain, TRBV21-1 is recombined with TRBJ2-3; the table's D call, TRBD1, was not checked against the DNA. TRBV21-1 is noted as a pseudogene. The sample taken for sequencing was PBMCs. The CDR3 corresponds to CASSTRQASLTDTQYF. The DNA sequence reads TGTGCCAGCAGCACCCGACAGGCTTCCCTCACAGATACGCAGTATTTT.